The rows below give T cell receptor beta chains drawn from one sample of a study of T-cell reconstitution after alpha-beta-depleted transplantation in children. Each CDR3 protein gets one entry after TCRdb re-called the PCR reads with MiXCR. Among around 250,000 distinct CDR3 sequences, just under 8.5% were seen once, and the ten largest hold less than 8%. This specimen consisted of PBMCs, mostly from graft donor cells, obtained 180 days after TCRalphabeta/CD19-depleted stem cell transplant. Receptors were obtained from a male patient aged 10-17 years who had a stem cell transplant for acute lymphoblastic leukemia, so the T cells may come from the graft donor. CDR3s include the opening cysteine and the closing phenylalanine or tryptophan.

j_call: TRBJ1-3; cdr3_length: 13; v_call: TRBV12-3/TRBV12-4; cdr3_aa: CASSAASGNTIYF
j_call: TRBJ2-6; cdr3_length: 17; v_call: TRBV7-6; cdr3_aa: CASSLRQPVTGANVLTF
j_call: TRBJ2-3; cdr3_length: 13; v_call: TRBV20-1; cdr3_aa: CSARGHNTDTQYF
j_call: TRBJ2-2; cdr3_length: 15; v_call: TRBV12-3/TRBV12-4; cdr3_aa: CASSLARLVAGELFF
j_call: TRBJ1-3; cdr3_length: 14; v_call: TRBV20-1; cdr3_aa: CSASWGGPGNTIYF
j_call: TRBJ1-2; cdr3_length: 14; v_call: TRBV6-5; cdr3_aa: CASSYLAGGYGYTF
j_call: TRBJ2-7; cdr3_length: 15; v_call: TRBV28; cdr3_aa: CASTNPGQAYYEQYF
j_call: TRBJ2-7; cdr3_length: 14; v_call: TRBV20-1; cdr3_aa: CSAIRGDSPYEQYF
j_call: TRBJ1-1; cdr3_length: 16; v_call: TRBV27; cdr3_aa: CASRWTGRGMFTEAFF
j_call: TRBJ2-7; cdr3_length: 13; v_call: TRBV7-8; cdr3_aa: CASSFFSVYEQYF
j_call: TRBJ2-7; cdr3_length: 13; v_call: TRBV7-9; cdr3_aa: CASSLRTAAEQYF